This section outlines one T cell receptor beta chain sequence together with its context. The antigen remains unidentified. This CDR3 contains 18 residues. V shed 3 bases and J shed 2 bases, with 20 bases lying between them. Germline-derived CDR1 and CDR2 are LGHNA and YNFKEQ. This sample is drawn from a study of identical twins. Study conclusions and caveats: In zero-insertion analyses, partial confounding could arise from invariant MAIT and iNKT cells. Weaker excess sharing between twins was seen in beta out-of-frame sequences.

MiXCR, applied by TCRdb to the 5' RACE reads, yields one record per CDR3 protein. The table lists around 680,000 distinct CDR3 sequences, 8.5% to 9.5% of them singletons. Healthy Caucasians alone served as donors. The data also belong to a second study, concerning yellow fever vaccine responses in identical twins.

The sequenced material came from PBMCs. The chain couples TRBV4-2 to TRBJ2-1; perhaps TRBD2 as D (7 bases). The source is a woman between 18 and 29 years old in good health. The CDR3 nucleotides are TGTGCCAGCAGCCAGGCACTCGGGGGCGGGGGCGCCTACAATGAGCAGTTCTTC. Its translation: CASSQALGGGGAYNEQFF.